The 30 T cell receptor beta chains given below trace back to one sample, sequenced in a study of early T cells in non-severe SARS-CoV-2 infection. MiXCR, run by TCRdb on the 5' RACE reads, gives a single entry per CDR3 protein. The table records about 92,000 distinct CDR3 sequences, 16% of them present only once. Specimen: whole blood. All receptors come from an adult who was a healthcare worker with PCR-confirmed SARS-CoV-2 infection or an uninfected control (not recorded which).

There are a few counts of this clonotype. V and J are TRBV6-1 and TRBJ2-1; 9 nucleotides agree with TRBD2. The CDR3 runs 17 residues. Germline V CDR1 and CDR2: MNHNS, SASEGT. V lost 0 bases, J lost 6 bases, and 9 bases stayed unmatched. CDR3 nucleotide sequence: TGTGCCAGCAGTGAAGCGGTGGCGGGGGGGTATGGCAATGAGCAGTTCTTC. Translating gives CASSEAVAGGYGNEQFF.

This clonotype came up a few times. The chain uses TRBV29-1 and TRBJ1-2, with TRBD1 as a possible D gene (5 bases). Germline CDR1 SQVTM, CDR2 ANQGSEA. Trimming removed 2 bases from V and 6 bases from J, with 13 bases in between. The CDR3 is 13 amino acids. For the CDR3, the DNA is TGCAGCGTTGAACACCAGGGAGATCATGGCTACACCTTC. Amino acid sequence: CSVEHQGDHGYTF.

The chain carries TRBV12-5 and TRBJ1-2; the match to TRBD1 covers 7 bases. Germline V gene lookup returns CDR1 LGHNT and CDR2 FRNRAP. Trimming took 0 bases from V and 8 from J; bases not matched to a gene: 9. The CDR3 extends over 15 amino acids. The CDR3 reads CASGLVLGQGEGYTF. In nucleotides, the CDR3 is TGTGCTAGTGGTTTGGTACTGGGCCAGGGGGAAGGCTACACCTTC.

The table lists this clonotype with a few counts. This chain joins TRBV15 and TRBJ1-6, with no clear D. The CDR3 length is 13 residues. From germline, CDR1 is LNHNV and CDR2 YYDKDF (reference sequence). V lost 1 base and J lost 8, with 6 bases in between. The CDR3 bases are TGTGCCACCAGCAGAGTAACTGATTCACCCCTCCACTTT. This sequence encodes CATSRVTDSPLHF.

This chain connects TRBV29-1 to TRBJ2-7; the D is unclear. The CDR3 sequence is 13 residues long. CDR1 and CDR2 (germline): SQVTM, ANQGSEA. V lost 4 bases to trimming and J lost 3 bases, with 13 bases between them. In nucleotides, the CDR3 is TGCAGCGTTGTCGGGCCGCAGGACTACGAGCAGTACTTC. It is translated as CSVVGPQDYEQYF.

This clonotype was picked up many times. The J gene is TRBJ1-1, the V gene TRBV7-9, with no clear D. V lost 6 bases to trimming and J lost 3 bases, with 17 bases between them. Germline V CDR1 and CDR2: SEHNR, FQNEAQ (reference sequence). The CDR3 has 15 residues. The CDR3 reads CASSRISWQDTEAFF. The CDR3 nucleotides are TGTGCCAGCAGTAGAATATCCTGGCAGGACACTGAAGCTTTCTTT.

CDR3 region: CAWSVPGVRGNTIYF. As DNA, the CDR3 is TGTGCCTGGAGTGTGCCGGGGGTGAGAGGAAACACCATATATTTT. The chain links TRBV30 to TRBJ1-3; the D gene is possibly TRBD1 (5 bases). The V gene's germline CDR1 is GTSNPN and CDR2 SVGIG (reference sequence). Trimming removed 0 bases from V and 4 bases from J, with 13 bases in between. This CDR3 contains 15 residues.

The sample holds many counts of this clonotype. The chain has TRBV28 and TRBJ1-5, with no clear D. This CDR3 has 15 amino acids. Germline CDR1 is MDHEN and CDR2 is SYDVKM. The V gene lost 6 bases and the J gene lost 3 bases, with 15 bases spanning the gap. CDR3 in amino acids: CASSSITGSNQPQHF. CDR3 sequence (DNA): TGTGCCAGCAGCTCTATAACGGGTTCCAATCAGCCCCAGCATTTT.

The chain combines TRBV5-1 with TRBJ2-7; D uncertain. CDR1 and CDR2 (germline): SGHRS, YFSETQ. V was shortened by 0 bases and J by 5 bases, with 15 bases between the two germline ends. This CDR3 contains 15 residues. CDR3 in DNA: TGCGCCAGCAGCTTGGCCGGCTGGGGAAAAGACGAGCAGTACTTC. Residues: CASSLAGWGKDEQYF.

This clonotype was observed a few times. V gene TRBV20-1 combines with J gene TRBJ2-5; perhaps TRBD2 as D (6 bases). Trimming took off 3 bases at V and 6 bases at J, with 11 bases between the two ends. The CDR3 sequence is 12 residues long. Germline V gives CDR1 DFQATT, CDR2 SNEGSKA (reference sequence). The CDR3 DNA sequence: TGCAGTGCTAGGGCGGGGATGAAGACCCAGTACTTC. This codes for CSARAGMKTQYF.

The chain uses TRBV5-1 and TRBJ2-7; D is unclear. The CDR3 totals 13 residues. V dropped 4 bases and J dropped 7 bases, with 15 bases sitting between them. Germline V lookup: CDR1 SGHRS, CDR2 YFSETQ. The CDR3 reads CASSPGREWEQYF. In DNA, the CDR3 is TGCGCCAGCAGCCCGGGCAGAGAGTGGGAGCAGTACTTC.

The genes are TRBV29-1 and TRBJ2-1, with no clear D. The CDR3 has 14 amino acids. Germline CDR1 is SQVTM and CDR2 is ANQGSEA. The V end was cut by 3 bases, the J end by 0 bases, with 9 bases between. The CDR3 protein is CSVETPSSYNEQFF. CDR3 nucleotide sequence: TGCAGCGTTGAGACGCCGAGCTCCTACAATGAGCAGTTCTTC.

This clonotype was seen at least ten times. The V and J genes are TRBV11-2 and TRBJ2-1; D is undetermined. This CDR3 has 14 amino acids. Per the germline V gene, CDR1 is SGHAT and CDR2 is FQNNGV. With 0 bases removed from V and 8 bases from J, the gap between germline ends came to 11 bases. In nucleotides, the CDR3 is TGTGCCAGCAGCTTAGAAAAGGGTAACCATGAGCAGTTCTTC. Protein sequence: CASSLEKGNHEQFF. Drawing the rest from reference TRBV11-2 and TRBJ2-1, the complete variable domain is EAGVAQSPRYKIIEKRQSVAFWCNPISGHATLYWYQQILGQGPKLLIQFQNNGVVDDSQLPKDRFSAERLKGVDSTLKIQPAKLEDSAVYLCASSLEKGNHEQFFGPGTRLTVL.

The J gene is TRBJ2-6, the V gene TRBV6-1; tentatively, D is TRBD1 or TRBD2 (6 bases each). Germline V gene lookup returns CDR1 MNHNS and CDR2 SASEGT. This CDR3 comprises 16 residues. V lost 6 bases to trimming and J lost 3 bases, with 15 bases between them. The CDR3 loop is CASRKSGAGGANVLTF. As DNA, the CDR3 is TGTGCCAGCAGAAAATCGGGGGCTGGTGGGGCCAACGTCCTGACTTTC.

This clonotype was detected a few times. V gene TRBV18 combines with J gene TRBJ2-2, with D perhaps matching TRBD1 (5 bases). Germline V gives CDR1 KGHSH, CDR2 LQKENI. V was trimmed by 1 base and J by 0 bases, leaving 9 bases between them. There are 16 residues in the CDR3. This chain's CDR3 is CASSPQGLTNTGELFF. CDR3 coding DNA: TGTGCCAGCTCACCACAGGGGCTAACGAACACCGGGGAGCTGTTTTTT.

This clonotype has a handful of counts. V gene TRBV18 combines with J gene TRBJ1-6; D not certain. The V gene's germline CDR1 is KGHSH and CDR2 LQKENI. The germline V and J ends were trimmed by 6 bases and 7 bases, with 13 bases remaining between them. The CDR3 is 14 residues long. The CDR3 DNA follows: TGTGCCAGCTCCCCTCATTCCGGGAATTCACCCCTCCACTTT. Its protein is CASSPHSGNSPLHF.

The V call is TRBV2, the J call TRBJ2-5, with D possibly being TRBD2 (6 bases). This CDR3 has 14 residues. Per the germline V gene, CDR1 is SNHLY and CDR2 is FYNNEI. Deletions cut 4 bases from V and 5 bases from J, with 14 bases between. The CDR3 DNA sequence: TGTGCCAGCAGTGTTAGAGGGGACTTCGAGACCCAGTACTTC. Amino acids: CASSVRGDFETQYF. The entire variable domain, with the rest obtained from reference TRBV2 and TRBJ2-5, is as follows: EPEVTQTPSHQVTQMGQEVILRCVPISNHLYFYWYRQILGQKVEFLVSFYNNEISEKSEIFDDQFSVERPDGSNFTLKIRSTKLEDSAMYFCASSVRGDFETQYFGPGTRLLVL.

This rearrangement joins TRBV9 to TRBJ2-1; 11 nucleotides line up with TRBD1. V was pared by 4 bases and J by 4 bases, with 7 bases of the junction left unmatched. CDR3 size: 16 residues. Germline V gene data show CDR1 as SGDLS and CDR2 as YYNGEE. The DNA of the CDR3 is TGTGCCAGCAGCCCTACCGGGACAGGGGGGTACAATGAGCAGTTCTTC. Translating gives CASSPTGTGGYNEQFF.

The rearrangement links TRBV4-3 to TRBJ2-1, with D perhaps TRBD2 (6 bases). Germline assignment: CDR1 LGHNA and CDR2 YSLEER. Trimming shortened V by 1 base and J by 7 bases, and 11 bases separated the two germline ends. The CDR3 consists of 14 residues. The CDR3 nucleotides are TGCGCCAGCAGCCAAGTGTCTAGCGAAAATGAGCAGTTCTTC. Its translation: CASSQVSSENEQFF.

The chain combines TRBV5-6 with TRBJ2-7; tentatively, D is TRBD2 (6 bases). In germline, CDR1 is SGHDT, CDR2 YYEEEE. V lost 4 bases and J 5 bases, leaving 10 bases between the germline ends. This CDR3 comprises 12 residues. In DNA form, the CDR3 reads TGTGCCAGCAGCCCGGGGGTCAACGAGCAGTACTTC. It yields the protein CASSPGVNEQYF.

This sequence joins TRBV12-3 or TRBV12-4 and TRBJ1-4; the D is unclear. The CDR3 covers 15 residues. With 3 bases removed from V and 0 bases from J, the gap between germline ends came to 8 bases. CDR3 loop: CASSLWGATNEKLFF. DNA for the CDR3: TGTGCCAGCAGTTTGTGGGGAGCAACTAATGAAAAACTGTTTTTT.

This clonotype was seen many times. The chain joins TRBV2 to TRBJ2-1; 14 bases align to TRBD2. The CDR3 loop spans 18 amino acids. Trimming at V came to 6 bases and at J to 7 bases, leaving 14 bases not matched to a gene. Germline-derived CDR1 and CDR2 are SNHLY and FYNNEI. CDR3: CASSLTSGRAGGGNEQFF. CDR3 nucleotides: TGTGCCAGCAGCTTGACTAGCGGGAGGGCCGGAGGTGGAAATGAGCAGTTCTTC.

This clonotype turned up a few times. V is TRBV24-1 and J is TRBJ1-5; 8 bases line up with TRBD1. Trimming took 5 bases from V and 1 from J; bases not matched to a gene: 6. Germline V gives CDR1 KGHDR, CDR2 SFDVKD. The CDR3 totals 16 residues. This CDR3 is CATSGGTGGSNQPQHF. CDR3 bases: TGTGCCACCAGTGGAGGGACAGGAGGGAGCAATCAGCCCCAGCATTTT.

The genes are TRBV20-1 and TRBJ2-1; 7 positions match TRBD2. J was trimmed by 5 bases and V by 1 base; bases with no gene match: 8. Germline lookup yields CDR1 DFQATT and CDR2 SNEGSKA (reference sequence). The length of the CDR3 is 15 residues. The DNA for the CDR3 is TGCAGTGCTAGAGTGCCGCTAGCGGCAAACAATGAGCAGTTCTTC. Translation gives CSARVPLAANNEQFF.

Ten or more counts support this clonotype. The CDR3 DNA reads TGCAGCGTTGAAAAGACAGGGGGCGGTGGCGGCTACACCTTC. As protein: CSVEKTGGGGGYTF. The chain uses TRBV29-1 and TRBJ1-2; 10 bases line up with TRBD1. This CDR3 region has 14 residues. Germline V gives CDR1 SQVTM, CDR2 ANQGSEA. The V gene end was trimmed by 2 bases and the J gene end by 8 bases; junction bases not matched to a gene: 8.

V and J are TRBV25-1 and TRBJ2-1; 12 bases align to TRBD2. This CDR3 has 14 residues. The V and J ends lost 4 bases and 8 bases, in that order; junction bases with no gene match: 3. CDR1 MGHDK and CDR2 SYGVNS come from the germline V gene. The CDR3 reads CASSASGGAYEQFF. For the CDR3, the DNA is TGTGCCAGCAGTGCTAGCGGGGGGGCCTATGAGCAGTTCTTC.

This clonotype was recorded a few times. The V and J genes are TRBV14 and TRBJ2-1, with 7 bases identical to TRBD2. The CDR3 has 18 residues. Germline CDR1 is SGHDN and CDR2 is FVKESK. V lost 0 bases to trimming and J lost 4 bases; unmatched junction nucleotides: 12. The CDR3 DNA is TGTGCCAGCAGCCAAGAGGTTCCAGTTAGCGGGTGGTACAATGAGCAGTTCTTC. It specifies CASSQEVPVSGWYNEQFF.

This clonotype turned up a few times. This chain joins TRBV20-1 and TRBJ1-6; D ambiguous. The V gene's germline CDR1 is DFQATT and CDR2 SNEGSKA (reference sequence). Trimming removed 1 base from V and 9 bases from J, with 16 bases in between. The CDR3 is 15 residues long. As DNA, the CDR3 is TGCAGTGCTAGAGTACGACCTCAGGAGAGTTCACCCCTCCACTTT. It is translated as CSARVRPQESSPLHF.

There are a few counts of this clonotype. The genes are TRBV11-2 and TRBJ1-4; no firm D call. The V end lost 1 base, the J end lost 8 bases, and 11 bases lay between the germline ends. This CDR3 has 14 residues. Germline CDR1 reads SGHAT; CDR2 reads FQNNGV. CDR3 DNA sequence: TGTGCCAGCAGCTTAGTTTTGTCGGCCGAAAAACTGTTTTTT. Translating gives CASSLVLSAEKLFF.

The CDR3 sequence: CASSPDINTGELFF. The CDR3 bases are TGTGCCAGCAGCCCTGACATCAACACCGGGGAGCTGTTTTTT. This chain connects TRBV12-3 or TRBV12-4 to TRBJ2-2; D not resolved. The CDR3 loop spans 14 amino acids. V gave up 6 bases and J gave up 2 bases, with 10 bases separating them.